A selection of T cell receptor beta chains follows, all from one sample in a study of T-cell reconstitution after alpha-beta-depleted transplantation in children. Using its own MiXCR run on the PCR reads, TCRdb lists one record per CDR3 protein. The table records about 610,000 distinct CDR3 sequences, about 10% of them present only once. The sequencing used PBMCs from the stem cell graft donor, collected from the stem cell graft. The source of these receptors is a human donor who donated a stem cell graft to a child with acute myeloid leukemia. Each CDR3 is given without its conserved first and last residue. Each record gives: CDR3 length, J gene, V gene, CDR3 protein.

11	TRBJ2-1	TRBV3-1	ASSLLPRNEQF
14	TRBJ2-3	TRBV30	AWTTGMGRHTDTQY
16	TRBJ2-2	TRBV20-1	SARDRSSGRGMAGELF
13	TRBJ2-2	TRBV27	ASTLGSRDTGELF
13	TRBJ2-7	TRBV6-5	ASSTSGLAGVGQY
13	TRBJ1-2	TRBV12-3/TRBV12-4	ASSINLRTGDGYT
11	TRBJ2-7	TRBV28	ASSSEAAYEQY
14	TRBJ1-5	TRBV20-1	CASSGTGRGGQPQH
10	TRBJ2-1	TRBV5-1	ASSLDRHEQF
11	TRBJ1-2	TRBV6-1	ASKESLNYGYT
12	TRBJ1-2	TRBV10-3	AISDSRTNYGYT
14	TRBJ1-6	TRBV4-3	ASSQRQGVDSSPLH
13	TRBJ1-6	TRBV9	ASSVGRGGNSPLH
11	TRBJ2-7	TRBV24-1	ATSEGVSYEQY
11	TRBJ2-1	TRBV12-3/TRBV12-4	ASSLYGLNEQF
11	TRBJ2-7	TRBV5-1	ASGRGASYEQY
14	TRBJ2-2	TRBV5-5	ASSPTGLFNTGELF
9	TRBJ2-1	TRBV20-1	SATYERSRL
13	TRBJ2-1	TRBV6-1	AGGASTLSYNEQF
12	TRBJ1-2	TRBV6-5	ASSYGTGGFGYT
12	TRBJ1-5	TRBV5-1	ASSWQGEGQPQH
11	TRBJ2-3	TRBV9	ASSVASTDTQY
9	TRBJ2-7	TRBV20-1	SAKLVYEQY
11	TRBJ2-7	TRBV6-6	ASKQPTVNEQY